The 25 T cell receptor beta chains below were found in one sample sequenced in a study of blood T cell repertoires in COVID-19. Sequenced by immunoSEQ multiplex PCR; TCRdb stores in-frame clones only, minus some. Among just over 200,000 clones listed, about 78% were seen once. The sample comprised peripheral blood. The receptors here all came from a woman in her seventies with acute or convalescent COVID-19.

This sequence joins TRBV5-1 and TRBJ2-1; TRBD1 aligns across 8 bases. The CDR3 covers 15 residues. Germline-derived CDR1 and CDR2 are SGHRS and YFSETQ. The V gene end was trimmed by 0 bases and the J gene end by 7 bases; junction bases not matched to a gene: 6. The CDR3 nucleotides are TGCGCCAGCAGCTTGGAGGGACAGGTTGGGAATGAGCAGTTCTTC. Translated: CASSLEGQVGNEQFF.

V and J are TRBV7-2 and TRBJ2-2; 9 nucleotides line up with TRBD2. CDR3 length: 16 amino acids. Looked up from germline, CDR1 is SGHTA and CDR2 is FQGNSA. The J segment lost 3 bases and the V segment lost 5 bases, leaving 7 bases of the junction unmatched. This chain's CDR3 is CASSPPGGRDTGELFF. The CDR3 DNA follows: TGTGCCAGCAGCCCCCCAGGCGGGAGGGACACCGGGGAGCTGTTTTTT.

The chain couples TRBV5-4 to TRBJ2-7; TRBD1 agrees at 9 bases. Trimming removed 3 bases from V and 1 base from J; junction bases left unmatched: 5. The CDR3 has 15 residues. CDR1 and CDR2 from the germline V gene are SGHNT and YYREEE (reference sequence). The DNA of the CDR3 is TGTGCCAGCAGCTCGCCGGGACAGGGTTCCTACGAGCAGTACTTC. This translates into CASSSPGQGSYEQYF.

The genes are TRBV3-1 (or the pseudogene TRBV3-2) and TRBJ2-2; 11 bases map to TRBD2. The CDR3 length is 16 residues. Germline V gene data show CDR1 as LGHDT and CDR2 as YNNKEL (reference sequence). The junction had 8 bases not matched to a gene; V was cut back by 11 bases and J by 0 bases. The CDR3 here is CAGGTSGRSNTGELFF. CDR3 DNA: TGTGCCGGCGGGACTAGCGGCCGCTCGAACACCGGGGAGCTGTTTTTT.

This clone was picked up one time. This CDR3 reads CASSQGLAVNEETQYF. CDR3 DNA sequence: TGTGCCAGCAGCCAAGGGCTAGCGGTAAACGAGGAGACCCAGTACTTC. The chain links TRBV3-1 (or the pseudogene TRBV3-2) to TRBJ2-5, with TRBD2 matching 7 bases. The germline CDR1 and CDR2 sequences are LGHDT and YNNKEL (reference sequence). V was clipped by 1 base and J by 5 bases; unmatched bases: 10. CDR3 length equals 16 residues.

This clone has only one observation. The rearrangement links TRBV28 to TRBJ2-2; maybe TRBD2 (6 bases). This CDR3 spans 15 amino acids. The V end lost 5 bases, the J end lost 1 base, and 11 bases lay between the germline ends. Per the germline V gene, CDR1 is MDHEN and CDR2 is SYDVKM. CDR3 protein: CASSPRGLNTGELFF. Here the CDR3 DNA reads TGTGCCAGCAGTCCGCGGGGTTTGAACACCGGGGAGCTGTTTTTT.

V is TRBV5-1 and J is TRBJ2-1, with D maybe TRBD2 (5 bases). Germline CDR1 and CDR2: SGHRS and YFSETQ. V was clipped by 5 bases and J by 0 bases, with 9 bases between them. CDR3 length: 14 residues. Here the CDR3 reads CASSDGSSYNEQFF. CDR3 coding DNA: TGCGCCAGCAGTGATGGGAGCTCCTACAATGAGCAGTTCTTC. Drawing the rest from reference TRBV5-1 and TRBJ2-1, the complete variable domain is KAGVTQTPRYLIKTRGQQVTLSCSPISGHRSVSWYQQTPGQGLQFLFEYFSETQRNKGNFPGRFSGRQFSNSRSEMNVSTLELGDSALYLCASSDGSSYNEQFFGPGTRLTVL.

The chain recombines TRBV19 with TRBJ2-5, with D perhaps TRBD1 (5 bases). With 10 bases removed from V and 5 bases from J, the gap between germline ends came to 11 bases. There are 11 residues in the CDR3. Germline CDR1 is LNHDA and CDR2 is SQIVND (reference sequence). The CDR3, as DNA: TGTGCCACTCAGGGTCTGGAGACCCAGTACTTC. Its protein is CATQGLETQYF.

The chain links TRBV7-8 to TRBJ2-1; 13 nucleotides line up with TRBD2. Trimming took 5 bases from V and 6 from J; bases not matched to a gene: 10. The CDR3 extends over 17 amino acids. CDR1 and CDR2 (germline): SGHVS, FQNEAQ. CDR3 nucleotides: TGTGCCAGCAGCACGGTTGGGACTAGCGGGGTCCTCAATGAGCAGTTCTTC. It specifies CASSTVGTSGVLNEQFF. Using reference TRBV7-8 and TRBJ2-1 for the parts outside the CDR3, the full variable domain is GAGVSQSPRYKVAKRGQDVALRCDPISGHVSLFWYQQALGQGPEFLTYFQNEAQLDKSGLPSDRFFAERPEGSVSTLKIQRTQQEDSAVYLCASSTVGTSGVLNEQFFGPGTRLTVL.

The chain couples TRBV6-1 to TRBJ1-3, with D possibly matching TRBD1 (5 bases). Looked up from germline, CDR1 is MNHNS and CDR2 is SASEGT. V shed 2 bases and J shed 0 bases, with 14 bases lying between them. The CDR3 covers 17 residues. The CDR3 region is CASSERQGLLSGNTIYF. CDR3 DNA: TGTGCCAGCAGTGAACGGCAGGGCCTCCTCTCTGGAAACACCATATATTTT.

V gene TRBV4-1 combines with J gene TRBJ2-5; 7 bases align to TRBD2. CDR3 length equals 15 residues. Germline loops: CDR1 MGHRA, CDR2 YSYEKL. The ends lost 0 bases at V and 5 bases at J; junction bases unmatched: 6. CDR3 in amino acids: CASSQDGLAAETQYF. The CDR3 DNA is TGCGCCAGCAGCCAAGACGGGCTAGCGGCGGAGACCCAGTACTTC.

CDR3 residues: CASGRTGGSGNTIYF. CDR3 coding DNA: TGTGCCAGCGGCCGGACAGGCGGCTCTGGAAACACCATATATTTT. The chain employs TRBV27 and TRBJ1-3; 7 bases match TRBD1. V lost 8 bases and J lost 0; bases outside the gene matches: 7. This CDR3 has 15 amino acids. CDR1 and CDR2 from the germline V gene are MNHEY and SMNVEV (reference sequence).

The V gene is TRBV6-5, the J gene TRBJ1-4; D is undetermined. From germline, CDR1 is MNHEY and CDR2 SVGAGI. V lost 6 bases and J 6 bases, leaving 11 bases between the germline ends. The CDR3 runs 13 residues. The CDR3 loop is CASSRSQDEKLFF. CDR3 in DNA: TGTGCCAGCAGCCGCAGTCAGGATGAAAAACTGTTTTTT.

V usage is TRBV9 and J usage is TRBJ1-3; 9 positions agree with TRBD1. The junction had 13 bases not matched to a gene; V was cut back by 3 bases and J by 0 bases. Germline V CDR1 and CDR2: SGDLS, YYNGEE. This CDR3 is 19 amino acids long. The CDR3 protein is CASSASGTGTLFSGNTIYF. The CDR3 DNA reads TGTGCCAGCAGCGCGTCCGGGACAGGGACCCTTTTCTCTGGAAACACCATATATTTT.

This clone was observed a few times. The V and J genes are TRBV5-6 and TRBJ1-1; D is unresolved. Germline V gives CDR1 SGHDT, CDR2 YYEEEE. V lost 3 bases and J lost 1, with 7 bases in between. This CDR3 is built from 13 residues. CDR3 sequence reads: CASSSNRNTEAFF. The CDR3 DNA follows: TGTGCCAGCAGCTCGAACAGGAACACTGAAGCTTTCTTT.

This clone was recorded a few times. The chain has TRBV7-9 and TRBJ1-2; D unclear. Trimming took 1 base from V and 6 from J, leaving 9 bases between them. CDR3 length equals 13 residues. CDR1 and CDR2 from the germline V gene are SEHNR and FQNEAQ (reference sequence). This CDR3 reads CASSLDYLDGYTF. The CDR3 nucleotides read TGTGCCAGCAGCTTAGACTATCTTGATGGCTACACCTTC.

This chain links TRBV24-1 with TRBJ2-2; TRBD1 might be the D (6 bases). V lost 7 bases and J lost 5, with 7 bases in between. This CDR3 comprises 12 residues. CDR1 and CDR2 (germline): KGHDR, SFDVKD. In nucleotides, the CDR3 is TGTGCCACCAGGGACAGTACCGGGGAGCTGTTTTTT. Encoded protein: CATRDSTGELFF.

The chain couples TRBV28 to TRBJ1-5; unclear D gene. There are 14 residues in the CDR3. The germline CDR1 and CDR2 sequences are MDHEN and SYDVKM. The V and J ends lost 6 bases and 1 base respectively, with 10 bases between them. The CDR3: CASRPTMSNQPQHF. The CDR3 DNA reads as TGTGCCAGCAGGCCGACAATGAGCAATCAGCCCCAGCATTTT. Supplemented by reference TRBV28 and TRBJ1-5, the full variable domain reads DVKVTQSSRYLVKRTGEKVFLECVQDMDHENMFWYRQDPGLGLRLIYFSYDVKMKEKGDIPEGYSVSREKKERFSLILESASTNQTSMYLCASRPTMSNQPQHFGDGTRLSIL.

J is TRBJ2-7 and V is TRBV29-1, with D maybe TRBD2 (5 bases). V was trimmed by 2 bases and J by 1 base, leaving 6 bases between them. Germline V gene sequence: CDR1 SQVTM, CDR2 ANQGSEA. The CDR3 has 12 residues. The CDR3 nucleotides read TGCAGCGTTGAAACGGGGTCCTACGAGCAGTACTTC. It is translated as CSVETGSYEQYF.

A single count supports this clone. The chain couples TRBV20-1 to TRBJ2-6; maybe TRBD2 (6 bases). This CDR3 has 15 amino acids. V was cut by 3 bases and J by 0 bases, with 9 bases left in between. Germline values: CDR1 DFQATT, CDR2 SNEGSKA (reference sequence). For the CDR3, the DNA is TGCAGTGCTAGTGCGGGAAGCTCTGGGGCCAACGTCCTGACTTTC. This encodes CSASAGSSGANVLTF.

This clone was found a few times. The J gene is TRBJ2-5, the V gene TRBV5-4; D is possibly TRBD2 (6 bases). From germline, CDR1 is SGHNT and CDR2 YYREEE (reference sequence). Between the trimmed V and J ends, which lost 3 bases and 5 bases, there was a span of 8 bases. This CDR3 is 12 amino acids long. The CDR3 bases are TGTGCCAGCAGCTCGGGGGTGGAGACCCAGTACTTC. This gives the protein CASSSGVETQYF.

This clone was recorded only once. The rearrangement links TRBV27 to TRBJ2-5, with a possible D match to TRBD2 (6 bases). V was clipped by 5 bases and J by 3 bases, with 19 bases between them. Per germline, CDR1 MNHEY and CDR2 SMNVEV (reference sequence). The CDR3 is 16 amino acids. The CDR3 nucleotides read TGTGCCAGCAGTCCACTAGGTGGTAGCGGCGAAGAGACCCAGTACTTC. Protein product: CASSPLGGSGEETQYF.

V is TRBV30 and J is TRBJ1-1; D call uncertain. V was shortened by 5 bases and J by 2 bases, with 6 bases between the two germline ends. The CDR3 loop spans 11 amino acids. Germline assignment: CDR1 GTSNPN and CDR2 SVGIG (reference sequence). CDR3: CAWRHNTEAFF. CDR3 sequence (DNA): TGTGCCTGGCGACATAACACTGAAGCTTTCTTT.

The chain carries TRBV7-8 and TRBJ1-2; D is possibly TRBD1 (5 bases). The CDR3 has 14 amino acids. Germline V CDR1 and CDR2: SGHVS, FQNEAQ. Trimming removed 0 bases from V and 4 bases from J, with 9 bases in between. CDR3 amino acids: CASSLAETVYGYTF. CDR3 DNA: TGTGCCAGCAGCTTAGCTGAGACAGTCTATGGCTACACCTTC. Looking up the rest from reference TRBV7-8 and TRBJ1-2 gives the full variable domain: GAGVSQSPRYKVAKRGQDVALRCDPISGHVSLFWYQQALGQGPEFLTYFQNEAQLDKSGLPSDRFFAERPEGSVSTLKIQRTQQEDSAVYLCASSLAETVYGYTFGSGTRLTVV.

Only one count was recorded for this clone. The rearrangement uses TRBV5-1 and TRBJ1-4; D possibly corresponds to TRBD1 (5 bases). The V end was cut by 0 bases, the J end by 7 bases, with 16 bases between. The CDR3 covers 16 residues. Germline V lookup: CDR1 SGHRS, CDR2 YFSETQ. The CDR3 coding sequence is TGCGCCAGCAGCTTGGAAGGGCCTCGCGGGGGTGAAAAACTGTTTTTT. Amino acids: CASSLEGPRGGEKLFF.